This TCR beta chain was retrieved from a study of CD8+ T cells in alopecia areata. The wider study: Administration of oral tofacitinib to treated patients was at 5 to 10 mg twice daily. General study findings and limits: Links between baseline CD8+ expansion and response need larger treated cohorts. Lesional scalp, notably in alopecia totalis/universalis, had clonality above that of normal scalp.

About this clone itself: The antigen remains unidentified.

Described treatment: oral pan-JAK inhibitor, 5-10 mg twice daily. RNA was isolated and reverse transcribed to cDNA, the sequencing template. Sequencing used immunoSEQ multiplex PCR; TCRdb keeps in-frame clones, though not all of them. The repertoire holds around 200,000 clones, with about 60% as singletons. V lost 3 bases and J 4 bases, leaving 10 bases between the germline ends. The CDR3 totals 14 residues. In germline, CDR1 is LNHDA, CDR2 SQIVND (reference sequence). This TCR derives from a human donor with alopecia areata. The rearrangement uses TRBV19 and TRBJ1-5; no clear D. This specimen was CD8+ T cells sorted from blood, taken at week 24, from a patient treated with tofacitinib. CDR3 DNA: TGTGCCAGTAGTATCTACCGGGGTAATCAGCCCCAGCATTTT. Translating it yields CASSIYRGNQPQHF.